The next 21 T cell receptor beta chains were all read from a single sample in a study of blood T cell repertoires in COVID-19. Sequencing was performed with immunoSEQ multiplex PCR; in TCRdb, only in-frame clones are kept and a portion is missing. Of about 120,000 clones listed, approximately 85% are singletons. Sequencing was done on a sample of peripheral blood. Receptors originate from a man older than 75 with acute or convalescent COVID-19.

The chain links TRBV9 to TRBJ2-1; D is possibly TRBD2 (5 bases). Per the germline V gene, CDR1 is SGDLS and CDR2 is YYNGEE. The CDR3 totals 18 residues. Trimming took 3 bases from V and 1 from J, leaving 20 bases between them. The CDR3 nucleotides are TGTGCCAGCAGCGCCGTGTATCTAGCCTCGGGTTCCTACAATGAGCAGTTCTTC. Translated: CASSAVYLASGSYNEQFF.

V usage is TRBV3-1 (or the pseudogene TRBV3-2) and J usage is TRBJ1-1; 7 bases match TRBD1. This CDR3 contains 15 residues. Germline CDR1 reads LGHDT; CDR2 reads YNNKEL (reference sequence). V lost 6 bases and J lost 4; bases outside the gene matches: 11. CDR3 in DNA: TGTGCCAGCAGTCCGAACAGGGGATTGAGCACTGAAGCTTTCTTT. Its translation: CASSPNRGLSTEAFF.

The chain joins TRBV19 to TRBJ2-5; weak D call: TRBD1 (6 bases). With 6 bases removed from V and 0 bases from J, the gap between germline ends came to 14 bases. The germline gives CDR1 LNHDA, CDR2 SQIVND (reference sequence). There are 15 residues in the CDR3. The CDR3 DNA reads TGTGCCAGTAGCCTGGGGGCGATCTACCAAGAGACCCAGTACTTC. It is translated as CASSLGAIYQETQYF.

This clone occurred once. The rearrangement links TRBV5-1 to TRBJ1-2; tentatively, D is TRBD1 (5 bases). This CDR3 spans 13 amino acids. V shed 5 bases and J shed 2 bases, with 10 bases lying between them. CDR1 and CDR2 from the germline V gene are SGHRS and YFSETQ. The CDR3 here is CASSPDRNYGYTF. In DNA, the CDR3 is TGCGCCAGCAGTCCCGACAGAAACTATGGCTACACCTTC. Full variable domain (outside the CDR3, taken from reference TRBV5-1 and TRBJ1-2): KAGVTQTPRYLIKTRGQQVTLSCSPISGHRSVSWYQQTPGQGLQFLFEYFSETQRNKGNFPGRFSGRQFSNSRSEMNVSTLELGDSALYLCASSPDRNYGYTFGSGTRLTVV.

This chain links TRBV18 with TRBJ2-5; 12 nucleotides align to TRBD2. This CDR3 has 16 amino acids. The V gene's germline CDR1 is KGHSH and CDR2 LQKENI. V gave up 0 bases and J gave up 6 bases; unmatched junction bases: 5. The CDR3 here is CASSPPNTSGRQTQYF. CDR3 sequence (DNA): TGTGCCAGCTCACCACCTAACACTAGCGGGAGGCAGACCCAGTACTTC.

This clone was seen a handful of times. The chain couples TRBV5-1 to TRBJ2-2; TRBD2 agrees at 12 bases. The junction had 4 bases not matched to a gene; V was cut back by 4 bases and J by 0 bases. Per germline, CDR1 SGHRS and CDR2 YFSETQ. The CDR3 consists of 17 residues. Written as DNA, the CDR3 is TGCGCCAGCAGCCGGACTAGCGGGACCCCGAACACCGGGGAGCTGTTTTTT. Residues: CASSRTSGTPNTGELFF.

Only one count was recorded for this clone. The rearrangement links TRBV5-8 to TRBJ1-5; no reliable D call. The CDR3 is made up of 11 amino acids. Germline loops: CDR1 SGHTS, CDR2 YDEGEE. V lost 5 bases, J lost 11 bases, and 11 bases lay in between. The DNA of the CDR3 is TGTGCCAGCAGTTTTTCGGTCGCCCAGCATTTT. Encoded protein: CASSFSVAQHF.

V is TRBV19 and J is TRBJ1-6, with 8 positions matching TRBD1. The CDR3 is 13 residues long. V was pared by 7 bases and J by 5 bases, with 1 base of the junction left unmatched. Germline loops: CDR1 LNHDA, CDR2 SQIVND (reference sequence). The CDR3 reads CASTDRDNSPLHF. The CDR3 DNA reads as TGTGCCAGTACGGACAGGGATAATTCACCCCTCCACTTT.

The chain links TRBV5-1 to TRBJ2-2; 8 bases agree with TRBD1. Germline CDR1 reads SGHRS; CDR2 reads YFSETQ. The CDR3 spans 15 residues. The J segment lost 4 bases and the V segment lost 4 bases, leaving 6 bases of the junction unmatched. The CDR3 protein is CASSGRQGSTGELFF. The CDR3 DNA reads as TGCGCCAGCAGCGGAAGACAGGGGAGCACCGGGGAGCTGTTTTTT.

This clone was found a few times. The chain links TRBV19 to TRBJ1-2; possibly TRBD1 for D (5 bases). The CDR3 contains 15 residues. V dropped 7 bases and J dropped 1 base, with 16 bases sitting between them. Germline V gives CDR1 LNHDA, CDR2 SQIVND (reference sequence). CDR3 bases: TGTGCCAGTACCGGGGGGAGCCGTGGTAACTATGGCTACACCTTC. Its translation is CASTGGSRGNYGYTF.

The genes are TRBV24-1 and TRBJ2-5; D is perhaps TRBD2 (5 bases). V lost 5 bases and J 7 bases, leaving 13 bases between the germline ends. Germline-derived CDR1 and CDR2 are KGHDR and SFDVKD. CDR3 length equals 13 residues. Written as DNA, the CDR3 is TGTGCCACCAGTGGAGGGCCCGACGGGACCCAGTACTTC. Translating it yields CATSGGPDGTQYF.

The J gene is TRBJ2-7, the V gene TRBV10-3; a weak D match, TRBD2 (5 bases). This CDR3 spans 13 amino acids. V lost 2 bases to trimming and J lost 6 bases, with 11 bases between them. CDR1 ENHRY and CDR2 SYGVKD come from the germline V gene. The CDR3 nucleotides read TGTGCCATCAGTGAGGGACTTGTGGCCGAGCAGTACTTC. It encodes CAISEGLVAEQYF.

The rearrangement links TRBV7-8 to TRBJ2-5, with D hard to call. The CDR3 runs to 14 residues. From germline, CDR1 is SGHVS and CDR2 FQNEAQ. Between the trimmed V and J ends, which lost 5 bases and 4 bases, there was a span of 14 bases. In nucleotides, the CDR3 is TGTGCCAGCAGCCGAGTGTTTAGTGGAGAGACCCAGTACTTC. Protein: CASSRVFSGETQYF.

The chain employs TRBV29-1 and TRBJ2-1; 15 bases are a match to TRBD2. The CDR3 consists of 17 residues. The germline V gene encodes CDR1 SQVTM and CDR2 ANQGSEA. The J segment lost 0 bases and the V segment lost 6 bases, leaving 6 bases of the junction unmatched. This chain's CDR3 is CSVGTSGRRSSYNEQFF. DNA for the CDR3: TGCAGCGTGGGGACTAGCGGGAGGAGAAGCTCCTACAATGAGCAGTTCTTC.

This sequence joins TRBV9 and TRBJ2-7; TRBD1 matches at 9 bases. This CDR3 has 17 residues. Germline assignment: CDR1 SGDLS and CDR2 YYNGEE. V lost 4 bases and J lost 2; bases outside the gene matches: 13. This CDR3 is CASSSKENRQGAYEQYF. The DNA of the CDR3 is TGTGCCAGCAGCTCCAAGGAGAACCGACAGGGGGCCTACGAGCAGTACTTC.

V and J are TRBV18 and TRBJ2-1; no firm D call. This CDR3 region has 12 residues. The germline V gene has CDR1 KGHSH and CDR2 LQKENI. Trimming took off 4 bases at V and 10 bases at J, with 11 bases between the two ends. The CDR3: CASSRELEEQFF. The CDR3 nucleotides read TGTGCCAGCTCACGAGAGCTGGAGGAGCAGTTCTTC.

The chain recombines TRBV19 with TRBJ2-7; possibly TRBD2 for D (6 bases). Trimming took off 5 bases at V and 5 bases at J, with 16 bases between the two ends. CDR1 LNHDA and CDR2 SQIVND come from the germline V gene (reference sequence). The CDR3 covers 14 residues. CDR3 sequence (DNA): TGTGCCAGTAGTCCCTCGACTAGGACCCACGAGCAGTACTTC. Translation gives CASSPSTRTHEQYF.

The chain employs TRBV28 and TRBJ1-2; 9 bases map to TRBD1. This CDR3 has 19 amino acids. Germline assignment: CDR1 MDHEN and CDR2 SYDVKM. The V gene end was trimmed by 4 bases and the J gene end by 3 bases; junction bases not matched to a gene: 18. The CDR3 loop is CASSSTDRGPLLGDYGYTF. The DNA for the CDR3 is TGTGCCAGCAGTTCAACGGACAGGGGCCCTTTATTAGGGGACTATGGCTACACCTTC.

The chain couples TRBV6-5 to TRBJ2-7; 8 bases fit TRBD1. The CDR3 is 15 amino acids. The J segment lost 4 bases and the V segment lost 7 bases, leaving 12 bases of the junction unmatched. The V gene's germline CDR1 is MNHEY and CDR2 SVGAGI. CDR3 sequence reads: CASTALQGAGYEQYF. The CDR3 DNA reads TGTGCCAGCACCGCGCTCCAGGGGGCTGGGTACGAGCAGTACTTC.

The chain employs TRBV29-1 and TRBJ2-7, with a possible D match to TRBD2 (6 bases). Per germline, CDR1 SQVTM and CDR2 ANQGSEA. The CDR3 has 13 residues. The V and J ends lost 2 bases and 3 bases respectively, with 11 bases between them. Written as DNA, the CDR3 is TGCAGCGTTGAACGGCAGGGAGGCTACGAGCAGTACTTC. Amino acid sequence: CSVERQGGYEQYF.

V usage is TRBV10-3 and J usage is TRBJ1-2, with 7 bases matching TRBD1. The CDR3 spans 17 residues. Trimming cost V 2 bases and J 4 bases; bases outside gene matches: 13. CDR1 and CDR2 (germline): ENHRY, SYGVKD. The CDR3 DNA is TGTGCCATCAGTGAGGTGTTTGGAGGACAGGCGGGCTATGGCTACACCTTC. Protein: CAISEVFGGQAGYGYTF.